What follows describes a single T cell receptor beta chain. These data are taken from a study of blood T cell repertoires in COVID-19. Libraries were prepared by immunoSEQ multiplex PCR; TCRdb keeps only in-frame clonotypes and omits some of them. Of about 170,000 clones listed, roughly 85% are singletons. V was shortened by 8 bases and J by 7 bases, with 11 bases between the two germline ends. Germline V CDR1 and CDR2: ENHRY, SYGVKD. The CDR3 is 12 residues long. The source material was peripheral blood. The chain combines TRBV10-3 with TRBJ2-2; maybe TRBD2 (7 bases). The receptor was isolated from a woman of 80 years or more with acute or convalescent COVID-19. As DNA, the CDR3 is TGTGCCATCGGCGGGGGCGGCGGGGAGCTGTTTTTT. It encodes CAIGGGGGELFF.